This T cell receptor beta chain is drawn from a study of Ad26.COV2.S vaccination and SARS-CoV-2 variants (dated by TCRdb to 2020 to 2022). Broadly, across the study: Donors in the vaccine arm were drawn from COV1001, a phase I-IIa trial of Ad26.COV2.S in healthy adults that was multicentre, randomized, double-blind and placebo-controlled. Ad26.COV2.S was administered intramuscularly at a dose of 5x10^10 or 1x10^11 viral particles, either as one shot or as two shots given 56 days apart. Sequencing of the TCRbeta repertoire served to evaluate the specificity and breadth of SARS-CoV-2-reactive T cell receptors following Ad26.COV2.S vaccination. A total of around 32 samples were included in the TCR-sequenced set, comprising some 20 Ad26.COV2.S vaccine recipients, 5 placebo recipients and 8 SARS-CoV-2 convalescent individuals. Trial participants were randomized into five groups of five: low-dose or high-dose Ad26.COV2.S given once or twice, or placebo on both occasions. Throughout the experiments and outcome assessment, investigators stayed blinded to trial group allocation. What the research found in general, with its limitations: After vaccination, substantial breadth of spike-specific CD8+ and CD4+ T cell responses was reported. Vaccine and placebo recipients had comparable non-spike TCR breadth, which fits with the vaccine containing only spike. The study was not powered for comparison of responses between vaccine doses or regimens. It was noted by the authors that total T cell responses may have been underestimated by the TCR breadth and depth analyses. Ad26.COV2.S recipients had higher spike-specific TCR breadth than placebo recipients (P = 0.0014).

TCRbeta CDR3 regions were sequenced with the immunoSEQ Assay. After extraction, genomic DNA underwent amplification by bias-controlled multiplex PCR, followed by high-throughput sequencing. The published analysis was carried out like this. To quantify the absolute abundance of every unique TCRbeta CDR3 region, sequences were collapsed and filtered. Usable DNA was measured by amplifying reference genes present in all nucleated cells, and TCRbeta template counts were normalized to that usable DNA to estimate T cell fraction. Repertoire TCRs were annotated as SARS-CoV-2-specific when V gene, CDR3 amino acid sequence and J gene were exactly matched to a known reactive TCR set. The reference SARS-CoV-2 TCR set was derived from MIRA and filtered for enrichment in COVID-19-positive ImmuneCODE repertoires, a step that removed public or cross-reactive TCRs. Using the MIRA antigens, annotated TCRs were further analysed by specific ORF or by position within an ORF. Breadth was defined as annotated unique rearrangements over total unique productive rearrangements; depth was the summed frequency of those rearrangements. Group comparisons of TCR breadth used two-sided Wilcoxon rank-sum tests. The source is immuneACCESS, and TCRdb retained only in-frame sequences with V and J called. Part of the clones is not carried over; for the studies checked, unresolved V genes explain less than half of this, and the remainder is unexplained. Clone size and V and J calls were adopted from that table, with D and trimming inferred from the DNA. The sample profile shows approximately 350,000 clones; about nine tenths of them were found once. The biggest ten clones account for around 3.7% of the sample.

About this clone itself: This receptor's antigen is unknown. Nothing much larger sits one base from this clone, and base qualities are not available.

Via the germline V gene, CDR1 is SGHRS and CDR2 YFSETQ. Here V drops 4 bases and J drops 0 bases, and the junction holds 9 bases not matched to any gene. Counted from cysteine to phenylalanine, this CDR3 has 16 amino acids. The entry retains the CDR3 DNA only, 48 bases that are in frame from base 1. The treatment or condition label on this specimen signifies: around 19 received Ad26.COV2.S at low or high dose, single or two shots; roughly five received placebo; per-sample allocation not given. For vaccine and placebo recipients, the sequenced repertoires came from samples collected on day 63 after the first injection. Cohort 1b enrolled around 23 adults aged 18-55 years at a single site in Boston, USA, between 29 July and 7 August 2020. As a vaccine, Ad26.COV2.S was a replication-incompetent adenovirus type 26 vector that expressed a prefusion-stabilized SARS-CoV-2 spike protein derived from the original Wuhan strain.

The material was peripheral blood, obtained in a trial of Ad26.COV2.S vaccine versus placebo. This sequence was found in a person aged 18 to 59 who received the Ad26.COV2.S COVID-19 vaccine or a placebo. The V gene is TRBV5-1 and the J gene is TRBJ1-1, with 7 bases in between that match TRBD1. The encoded CDR3 is CASSRGTVNMNTEAFF. The nucleotides are TGCGCCAGCAGCAGAGGGACAGTAAATATGAACACTGAAGCTTTCTTT.